Listed here is a single TCR beta chain. Assay execution took place at the deep level. Approximately 210 ng DNA, 30,000 or so T cell genomes, went into each sorted-subset replicate PCR. Sequencing was performed with immunoSEQ multiplex PCR; in TCRdb, only in-frame clones are kept and a portion is missing. Altogether around 2.1 million clones are present, approximately 94% being singletons, with the ten largest covering more than 0.1%. Adults of Caucasian background living in Nashville, Tennessee made up all donors. In the CD4+ fraction, cells were divided into CD45RA+ naive and CD45RA-negative memory subsets. The source of the sample is a study of shared clonotypes between healthy human individuals. The TCR sequence derives from a man aged 18-30 years in good health. The sequenced sample consisted of naive CD4+ T cells sorted from blood. Subset reported: CD45RA+ positively selected.

This CDR3 reads CATSRGDFQETQYF. The CDR3 DNA reads TGTGCCACCAGCAGAGGGGACTTTCAAGAGACCCAGTACTTC. This chain uses TRBV15 with TRBJ2-5, with D perhaps matching TRBD2 (6 bases). The V gene lost 1 base and the J gene lost 2 bases, with 8 bases spanning the gap. CDR3 length: 14 amino acids. CDR1 and CDR2 (germline): LNHNV, YYDKDF (reference sequence).